The entry that follows covers one T cell receptor (beta chain) sequence. These data belong to a study of technical replicates of blood from a few donors. TCRdb's table, derived via immunoSEQ multiplex PCR, lists solely in-frame clones and lacks some. The sample has about 100,000 clones, approximately 96% seen once. The CDR3 loop spans 15 amino acids. V lost 4 bases, J lost 2 bases, and 5 bases stayed unmatched. Per germline, CDR1 MGHRA and CDR2 YSYEKL. The rearrangement links TRBV4-1 to TRBJ2-7, with TRBD1 matching over 10 bases. Sequencing was performed on T cells isolated from PBMCs. The receptor was isolated from a human donor in good health. The CDR3 here is CASSPHGTGAYEQYF. CDR3 DNA: TGCGCCAGCAGCCCACACGGGACAGGGGCCTACGAGCAGTACTTC.